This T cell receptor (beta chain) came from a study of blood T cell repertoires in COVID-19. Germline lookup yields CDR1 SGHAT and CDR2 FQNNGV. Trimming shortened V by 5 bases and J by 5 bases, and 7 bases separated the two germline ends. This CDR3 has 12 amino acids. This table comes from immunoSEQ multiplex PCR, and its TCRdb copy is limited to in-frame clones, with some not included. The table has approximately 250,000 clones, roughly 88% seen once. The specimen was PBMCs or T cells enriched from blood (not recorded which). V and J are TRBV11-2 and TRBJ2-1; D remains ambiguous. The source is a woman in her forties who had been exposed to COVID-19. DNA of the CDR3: TGTGCCAGCAGCGTTAATCACAATGAGCAGTTCTTC. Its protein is CASSVNHNEQFF.